Presented here are 21 T cell receptor beta chains from one specimen sequenced in a study of blood T cell repertoires in COVID-19. Measured with immunoSEQ multiplex PCR; TCRdb has only the in-frame clones, and not every one. The table shows around 300,000 clones, with about 85% occurring only once. Specimen: peripheral blood. The source of these receptors is a man aged 18 to 29 with active or convalescent COVID-19.

The sample holds a few counts of this clone. J is TRBJ2-2 and V is TRBV2, with a possible D match to TRBD1 (5 bases). This CDR3 region has 16 residues. The ends were cut back, 5 bases at V and 6 bases at J, with 19 bases in the middle. In germline, CDR1 is SNHLY, CDR2 FYNNEI. CDR3 amino acids: CASSFSPATAPGELFF. In DNA form, the CDR3 reads TGTGCCAGCAGTTTCAGCCCCGCGACAGCCCCCGGGGAGCTGTTTTTT.

The count of this clone is one. The V gene is TRBV19, the J gene TRBJ1-2; 7 nucleotides align to TRBD1. After removal of 7 bases from V and 8 bases from J, the junction contained 7 bases not matched to a gene. Per the germline V gene, CDR1 is LNHDA and CDR2 is SQIVND (reference sequence). The CDR3 sequence is 12 residues long. As DNA, the CDR3 is TGTGCCAGTACCCTTGACAGGGTAGGCTACACCTTC. It encodes CASTLDRVGYTF.

This rearrangement joins TRBV5-5 to TRBJ2-7; 7 positions match TRBD2. After removal of 0 bases from V and 1 base from J, the junction contained 4 bases not matched to a gene. This CDR3 spans 15 amino acids. From germline, CDR1 is SGHKS and CDR2 YYEKEE (reference sequence). CDR3 loop: CASSLVASGSYEQYF. The CDR3 DNA follows: TGTGCCAGCAGCTTGGTAGCTAGCGGTTCCTACGAGCAGTACTTC. Together with reference TRBV5-5 and TRBJ2-7, the CDR3 gives the full variable domain: DAGVTQSPTHLIKTRGQQVTLRCSPISGHKSVSWYQQVLGQGPQFIFQYYEKEERGRGNFPDRFSARQFPNYSSELNVNALLLGDSALYLCASSLVASGSYEQYFGPGTRLTVT.

CDR3 residues: CASSVAGQGTEQFF. CDR3 bases: TGTGCCAGCAGCGTAGCCGGACAGGGGACTGAGCAGTTCTTC. V gene TRBV9 combines with J gene TRBJ2-1, with TRBD1 matching 9 bases. Losses at the gene ends were 0 bases for V and 9 bases for J; bases not matched to a gene: 4. In germline, CDR1 is SGDLS, CDR2 YYNGEE. The CDR3 has 14 residues.

Regarding this clone: The sample contains more than one DNA sequence encoding this CDR3. The rearrangement uses TRBV11-2 and TRBJ2-7, with 8 nucleotides matching TRBD1. This CDR3 has 15 residues. The germline V gene has CDR1 SGHAT and CDR2 FQNNGV. Losses at the gene ends were 5 bases for V and 2 bases for J; bases not matched to a gene: 8. This CDR3 is CASSTGQGSTYEQYF. In DNA form, the CDR3 reads TGTGCCAGCAGCACTGGACAGGGCTCGACCTACGAGCAGTACTTC. Looking up the rest from reference TRBV11-2 and TRBJ2-7 gives the full variable domain: EAGVAQSPRYKIIEKRQSVAFWCNPISGHATLYWYQQILGQGPKLLIQFQNNGVVDDSQLPKDRFSAERLKGVDSTLKIQPAKLEDSAVYLCASSTGQGSTYEQYFGPGTRLTVT.

This CDR3 reads CASRGHYQETQYF. The CDR3 nucleotides read TGTGCCAGCAGGGGACATTACCAAGAGACCCAGTACTTC. The chain joins TRBV7-8 to TRBJ2-5; D is perhaps TRBD1 (6 bases). CDR1 and CDR2 (germline): SGHVS, FQNEAQ. The CDR3 is 13 amino acids. V lost 6 bases to trimming and J lost 0 bases, with 8 bases between them.

V is TRBV3-1 (or the pseudogene TRBV3-2) and J is TRBJ2-3; tentative D call: TRBD2 (7 bases). The CDR3 runs 14 residues. Germline V gene data show CDR1 as LGHDT and CDR2 as YNNKEL (reference sequence). The germline V and J ends were trimmed by 3 bases and 4 bases, with 11 bases remaining between them. CDR3 region: CASSQGRGSDTQYF. The CDR3 bases are TGTGCCAGCAGCCAGGGGAGGGGGTCAGATACGCAGTATTTT.

The V and J genes are TRBV5-1 and TRBJ1-1; maybe TRBD1 (5 bases). This CDR3 has 13 residues. The ends were cut back, 2 bases at V and 4 bases at J, with 9 bases in the middle. Germline-derived CDR1 and CDR2 are SGHRS and YFSETQ. The DNA for the CDR3 is TGCGCCAGCAGCTTCCAGGGTTCCACTGAAGCTTTCTTT. Protein: CASSFQGSTEAFF.

The V gene is TRBV28, the J gene TRBJ1-1, with 10 bases lining up with TRBD1. V dropped 5 bases and J dropped 4; count of bases not matched to a gene: 7. Germline V gene lookup returns CDR1 MDHEN and CDR2 SYDVKM. This CDR3 is built from 15 residues. Here the CDR3 reads CASSHRTGGSTEAFF. CDR3 nucleotide sequence: TGTGCCAGCAGTCACCGGACAGGGGGAAGCACTGAAGCTTTCTTT.

Comments on this clone: Other DNA sequences from this sample encode an identical CDR3 as well. The chain recombines TRBV27 with TRBJ1-6, with TRBD1 as a possible D gene (6 bases). Between the trimmed V and J ends, which lost 6 bases and 7 bases, there was a span of 13 bases. CDR1 and CDR2 (germline): MNHEY, SMNVEV (reference sequence). This CDR3 has 14 residues. Here the CDR3 reads CASRTGLRNSPLHF. The CDR3 nucleotides are TGTGCCAGCAGAACAGGGTTAAGGAATTCACCCCTCCACTTT.

This clone appeared a few times. The chain links TRBV18 to TRBJ2-7; possibly TRBD1 for D (6 bases). The V gene lost 6 bases and the J gene lost 2 bases, with 11 bases spanning the gap. In germline, CDR1 is KGHSH, CDR2 LQKENI. The CDR3 extends over 13 amino acids. This chain's CDR3 is CASSRGDTYEQYF. The CDR3 DNA follows: TGTGCCAGCTCCCGAGGGGACACCTACGAGCAGTACTTC.

This clone has only a few counts. This chain joins TRBV4-1 and TRBJ2-2; D is perhaps TRBD1 (6 bases). V lost 2 bases to trimming and J lost 6 bases, with 16 bases between them. Per germline, CDR1 MGHRA and CDR2 YSYEKL. The CDR3 has 16 amino acids. DNA for the CDR3: TGCGCCAGCAGCCAAAAACAGGGACGGTACGCCGGGGAGCTGTTTTTT. Residues: CASSQKQGRYAGELFF.

This chain joins TRBV19 and TRBJ1-1, with 7 bases aligning to TRBD1. CDR1 LNHDA and CDR2 SQIVND come from the germline V gene (reference sequence). The J segment lost 4 bases and the V segment lost 5 bases, leaving 4 bases of the junction unmatched. This CDR3 has 13 amino acids. As DNA, the CDR3 is TGTGCCAGTAGTCAGAGGGGGCGCACTGAAGCTTTCTTT. Translating gives CASSQRGRTEAFF.

V gene TRBV13 combines with J gene TRBJ2-7; 9 nucleotides match TRBD1. V trimming: 7 bases; J trimming: 7 bases; junction bases outside the gene matches: 20. CDR1 is PRHDT and CDR2 is FYEKMQ in the germline V gene (reference sequence). This CDR3 is 17 amino acids long. CDR3 bases: TGTGCCAGCACCGAGAGGCTAGCGGCCGTCGGGACAGGGGAGCAGTACTTC. Residues: CASTERLAAVGTGEQYF.

V gene TRBV27 combines with J gene TRBJ2-3, with 15 bases that match TRBD2. CDR3 length: 17 amino acids. Losses at the gene ends were 5 bases for V and 2 bases for J; bases not matched to a gene: 5. Per germline, CDR1 MNHEY and CDR2 SMNVEV (reference sequence). CDR3 in amino acids: CASSPWTSGRVTDTQYF. The CDR3, as DNA: TGTGCCAGCAGTCCTTGGACTAGCGGGAGGGTCACAGATACGCAGTATTTT.

This sequence joins TRBV6-1 and TRBJ1-5; 9 bases agree with TRBD1. J was trimmed by 6 bases and V by 2 bases; bases with no gene match: 8. The V gene's germline CDR1 is MNHNS and CDR2 SASEGT. This CDR3 comprises 16 residues. The CDR3 bases are TGTGCCAGCAGTGAATCGGGACAGGGCGGTAGTCAGCCCCAGCATTTT. Encoded protein: CASSESGQGGSQPQHF.

V usage is TRBV27 and J usage is TRBJ1-6; possible D gene TRBD1, 5 bases. Trimming removed 7 bases from V and 9 bases from J, with 22 bases in between. Germline V CDR1 and CDR2: MNHEY, SMNVEV (reference sequence). The CDR3 has 16 amino acids. The CDR3 region has the DNA TGTGCCAGCACTCCAGCAAGGGGCGGTGGTGGTTCACCCCTCCACTTT. It is translated as CASTPARGGGGSPLHF.

The chain is built from TRBV5-5 and TRBJ2-7; D is perhaps TRBD2 (6 bases). The CDR3 is 14 residues long. Germline V gene lookup returns CDR1 SGHKS and CDR2 YYEKEE (reference sequence). The ends were cut back, 5 bases at V and 3 bases at J, with 15 bases in the middle. The CDR3 loop is CASRALSGSYEQYF. DNA for the CDR3: TGTGCCAGCAGAGCCCTATCCGGGAGCTACGAGCAGTACTTC.

The chain uses TRBV4-1 and TRBJ2-1; tentatively, D is TRBD2 (5 bases). Germline CDR1 is MGHRA and CDR2 is YSYEKL. V lost 0 bases, J lost 3 bases, and 18 bases lay in between. This CDR3 comprises 18 residues. The CDR3 loop is CASSQDFGSSNNYNEQFF. The CDR3 region has the DNA TGCGCCAGCAGCCAAGATTTTGGGAGCTCCAACAACTACAATGAGCAGTTCTTC.

This chain links TRBV11-2 with TRBJ2-1; 12 positions agree with TRBD2. The V gene end was trimmed by 2 bases and the J gene end by 4 bases; junction bases not matched to a gene: 3. CDR1 and CDR2 from the germline V gene are SGHAT and FQNNGV. There are 16 residues in the CDR3. The CDR3 DNA sequence: TGTGCCAGCAGCTTAAATCTAGCGGGAGGGTACAATGAGCAGTTCTTC. It is translated as CASSLNLAGGYNEQFF.

V usage is TRBV18 and J usage is TRBJ2-7; a weak D match, TRBD2 (6 bases). V was pared by 0 bases and J by 2 bases, with 14 bases between. The CDR3 has 16 residues. The germline CDR1 and CDR2 sequences are KGHSH and LQKENI. For the CDR3, the DNA is TGTGCCAGCTCACCACCGGGGGGACGGACAACCTACGAGCAGTACTTC. The encoded protein is CASSPPGGRTTYEQYF.